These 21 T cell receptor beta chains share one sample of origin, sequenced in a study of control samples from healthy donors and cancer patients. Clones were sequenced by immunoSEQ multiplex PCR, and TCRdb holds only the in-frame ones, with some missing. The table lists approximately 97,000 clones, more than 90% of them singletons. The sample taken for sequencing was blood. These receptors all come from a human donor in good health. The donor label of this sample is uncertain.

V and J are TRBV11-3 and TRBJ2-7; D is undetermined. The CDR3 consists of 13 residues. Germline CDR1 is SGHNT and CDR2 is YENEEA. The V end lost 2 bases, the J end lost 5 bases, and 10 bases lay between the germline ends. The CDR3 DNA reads TGTGCCAGCAGCTTAATAACGTTACACGAGCAGTACTTC. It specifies CASSLITLHEQYF.

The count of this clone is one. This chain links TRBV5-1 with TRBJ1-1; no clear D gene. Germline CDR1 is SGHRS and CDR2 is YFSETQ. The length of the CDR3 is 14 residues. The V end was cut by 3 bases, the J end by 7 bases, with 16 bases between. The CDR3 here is CASSSTGQSNEAFF. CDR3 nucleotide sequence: TGCGCCAGCAGCTCGACGGGTCAGTCGAATGAAGCTTTCTTT. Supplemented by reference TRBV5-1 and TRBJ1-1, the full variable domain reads KAGVTQTPRYLIKTRGQQVTLSCSPISGHRSVSWYQQTPGQGLQFLFEYFSETQRNKGNFPGRFSGRQFSNSRSEMNVSTLELGDSALYLCASSSTGQSNEAFFGQGTRLTVV.

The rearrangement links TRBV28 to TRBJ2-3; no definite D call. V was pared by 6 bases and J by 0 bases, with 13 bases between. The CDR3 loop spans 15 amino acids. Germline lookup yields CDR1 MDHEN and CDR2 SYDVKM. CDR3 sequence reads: CASSSLGGSTDTQYF. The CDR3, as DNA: TGTGCCAGCAGCAGCCTGGGCGGCAGCACAGATACGCAGTATTTT. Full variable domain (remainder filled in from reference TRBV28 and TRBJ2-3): DVKVTQSSRYLVKRTGEKVFLECVQDMDHENMFWYRQDPGLGLRLIYFSYDVKMKEKGDIPEGYSVSREKKERFSLILESASTNQTSMYLCASSSLGGSTDTQYFGPGTRLTVL.

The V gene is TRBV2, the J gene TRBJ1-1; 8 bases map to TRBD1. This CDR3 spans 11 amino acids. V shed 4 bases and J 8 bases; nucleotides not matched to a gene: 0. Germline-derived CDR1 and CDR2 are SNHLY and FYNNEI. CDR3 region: CASSGQGEAFF. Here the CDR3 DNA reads TGTGCCAGCAGTGGACAGGGGGAAGCTTTCTTT. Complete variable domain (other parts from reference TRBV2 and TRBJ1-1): EPEVTQTPSHQVTQMGQEVILRCVPISNHLYFYWYRQILGQKVEFLVSFYNNEISEKSEIFDDQFSVERPDGSNFTLKIRSTKLEDSAMYFCASSGQGEAFFGQGTRLTVV.

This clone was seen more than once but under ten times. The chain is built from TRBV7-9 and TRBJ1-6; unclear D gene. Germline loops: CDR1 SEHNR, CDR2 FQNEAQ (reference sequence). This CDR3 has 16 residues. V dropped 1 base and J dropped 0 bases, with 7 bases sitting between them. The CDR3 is CASSLGASSYNSPLHF. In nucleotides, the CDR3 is TGTGCCAGCAGCTTAGGGGCAAGCTCCTATAATTCACCCCTCCACTTT.

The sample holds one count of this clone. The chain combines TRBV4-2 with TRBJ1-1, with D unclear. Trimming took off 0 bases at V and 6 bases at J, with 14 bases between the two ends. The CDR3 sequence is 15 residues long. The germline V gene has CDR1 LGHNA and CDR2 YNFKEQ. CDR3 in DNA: TGTGCCAGCAGCCAAGATGAGGGAGGTAGCGCTGAAGCTTTCTTT. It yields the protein CASSQDEGGSAEAFF.

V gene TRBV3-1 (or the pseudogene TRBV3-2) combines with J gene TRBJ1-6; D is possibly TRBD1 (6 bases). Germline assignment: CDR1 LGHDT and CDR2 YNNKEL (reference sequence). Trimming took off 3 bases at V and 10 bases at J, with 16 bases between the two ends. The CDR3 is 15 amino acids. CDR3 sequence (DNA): TGTGCCAGCAGCCAGGCGAGGGGGGCAGGATCACCCCTCCACTTT. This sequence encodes CASSQARGAGSPLHF.

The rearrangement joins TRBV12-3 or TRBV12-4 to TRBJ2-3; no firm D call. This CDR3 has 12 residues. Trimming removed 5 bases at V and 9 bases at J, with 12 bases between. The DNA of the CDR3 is TGTGCCAGCAGTCTCCAGACGGAAACGCAGTATTTT. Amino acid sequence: CASSLQTETQYF.

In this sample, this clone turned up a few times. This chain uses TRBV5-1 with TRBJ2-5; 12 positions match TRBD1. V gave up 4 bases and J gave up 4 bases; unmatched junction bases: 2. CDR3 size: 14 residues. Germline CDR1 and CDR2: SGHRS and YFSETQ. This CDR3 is CASSLGQGAETQYF. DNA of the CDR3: TGCGCCAGCAGCCTGGGACAGGGGGCAGAGACCCAGTACTTC.

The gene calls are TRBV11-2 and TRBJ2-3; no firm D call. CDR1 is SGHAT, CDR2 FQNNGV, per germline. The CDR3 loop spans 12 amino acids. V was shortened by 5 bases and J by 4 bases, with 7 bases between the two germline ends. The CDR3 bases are TGTGCCAGCAGCCCCAGACCAGATACGCAGTATTTT. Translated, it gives CASSPRPDTQYF.

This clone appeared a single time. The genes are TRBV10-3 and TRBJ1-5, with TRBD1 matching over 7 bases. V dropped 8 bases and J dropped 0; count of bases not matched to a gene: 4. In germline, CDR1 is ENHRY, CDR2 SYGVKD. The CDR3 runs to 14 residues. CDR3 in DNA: TGTGCCATCGGGACAGAAAATAGCAATCAGCCCCAGCATTTT. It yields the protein CAIGTENSNQPQHF.

In DNA form, the CDR3 reads TGTGCCAGCAGCCCCCGAACGTATGGAACTGAAGCTTTCTTT. Translating it yields CASSPRTYGTEAFF. J is TRBJ1-1 and V is TRBV5-4, with D unclear. Trimming stripped 4 bases from V and 5 bases from J, with 15 bases between. Germline-derived CDR1 and CDR2 are SGHNT and YYREEE (reference sequence). The CDR3 spans 14 residues.

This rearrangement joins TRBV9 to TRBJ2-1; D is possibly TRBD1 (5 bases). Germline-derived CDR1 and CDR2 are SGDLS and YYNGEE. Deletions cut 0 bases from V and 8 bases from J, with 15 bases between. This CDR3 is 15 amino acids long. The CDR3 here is CASSVGGRVSDEQFF. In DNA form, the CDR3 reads TGTGCCAGCAGCGTAGGAGGCAGGGTATCGGATGAGCAGTTCTTC.

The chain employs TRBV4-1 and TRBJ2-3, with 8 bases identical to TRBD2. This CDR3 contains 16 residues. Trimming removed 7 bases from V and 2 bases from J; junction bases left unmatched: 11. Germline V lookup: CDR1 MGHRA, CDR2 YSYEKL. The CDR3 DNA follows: TGCGCCAGCACCGAAGTTGGGACTAGAGTCACAGATACGCAGTATTTT. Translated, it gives CASTEVGTRVTDTQYF.

CDR3 region: CASRRASGQFRSLGNEQFF. The CDR3 nucleotides are TGTGCCAGCAGACGAGCTAGCGGACAGTTCCGGAGTCTCGGCAATGAGCAGTTCTTC. V usage is TRBV6-6 and J usage is TRBJ2-1; TRBD2 is a possible D gene (7 bases). There are 19 residues in the CDR3. V was cut by 6 bases and J by 6 bases, with 30 bases left in between. The germline CDR1 and CDR2 sequences are MNHNY and SVGAGI (reference sequence).

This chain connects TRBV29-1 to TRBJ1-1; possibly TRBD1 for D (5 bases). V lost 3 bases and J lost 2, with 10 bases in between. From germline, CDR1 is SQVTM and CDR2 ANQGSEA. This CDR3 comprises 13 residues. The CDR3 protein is CSVDRGGNTEAFF. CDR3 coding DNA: TGCAGCGTTGATCGGGGGGGTAACACTGAAGCTTTCTTT.

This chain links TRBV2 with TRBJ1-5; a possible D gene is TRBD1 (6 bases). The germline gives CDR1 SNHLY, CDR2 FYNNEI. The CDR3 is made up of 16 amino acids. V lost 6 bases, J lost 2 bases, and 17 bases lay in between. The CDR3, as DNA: TGTGCCAGCAGCGATCCCGGACAGATTGGCAATCAGCCCCAGCATTTT. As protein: CASSDPGQIGNQPQHF.

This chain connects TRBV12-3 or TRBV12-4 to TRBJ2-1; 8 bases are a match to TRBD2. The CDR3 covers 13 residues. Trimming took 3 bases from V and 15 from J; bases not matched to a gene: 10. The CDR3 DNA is TGTGCCAGCAGTTTGGGTAGAGCGGGGGCGTGGTTCTTC. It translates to CASSLGRAGAWFF.

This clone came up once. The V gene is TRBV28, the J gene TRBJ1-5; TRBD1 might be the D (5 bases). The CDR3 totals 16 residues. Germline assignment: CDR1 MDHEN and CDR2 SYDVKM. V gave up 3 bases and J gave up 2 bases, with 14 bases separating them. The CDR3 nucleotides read TGTGCCAGCAGTTTCCGGGGGTTCGCTGGCAATCAGCCCCAGCATTTT. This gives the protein CASSFRGFAGNQPQHF.

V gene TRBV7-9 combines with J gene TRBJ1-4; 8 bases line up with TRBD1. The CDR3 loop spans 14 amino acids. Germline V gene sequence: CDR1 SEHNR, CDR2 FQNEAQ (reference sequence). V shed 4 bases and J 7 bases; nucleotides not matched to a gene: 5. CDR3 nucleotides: TGTGCCAGCAGCTCGCAGGGGGCATTTGAAAAACTGTTTTTT. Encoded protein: CASSSQGAFEKLFF. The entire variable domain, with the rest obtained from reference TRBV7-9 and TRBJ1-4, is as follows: DTGVSQNPRHKITKRGQNVTFRCDPISEHNRLYWYRQTLGQGPEFLTYFQNEAQLEKSRLLSDRFSAERPKGSFSTLEIQRTEQGDSAMYLCASSSQGAFEKLFFGSGTQLSVL.

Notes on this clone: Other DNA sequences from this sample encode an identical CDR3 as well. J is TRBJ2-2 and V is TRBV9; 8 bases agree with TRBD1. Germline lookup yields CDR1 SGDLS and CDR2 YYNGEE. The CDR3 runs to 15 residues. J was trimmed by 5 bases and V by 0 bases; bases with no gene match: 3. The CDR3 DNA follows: TGTGCCAGCAGCGTAGGACAGGGGTCTACCGGGGAGCTGTTTTTT. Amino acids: CASSVGQGSTGELFF.